The rows below give T cell receptor beta chains drawn from one sample of a study of blood T cell repertoires in COVID-19. Profiling relied on immunoSEQ multiplex PCR, and the TCRdb table lists in-frame clones only, not all of them. The data contain hundreds of thousands of clones, 90% of them singletons. Sequenced sample: peripheral blood. Every receptor here comes from a woman under 30 with acute or convalescent COVID-19. Each CDR3 is given with its conserved first and last residue. Each record gives: clone size, D gene, CDR3 length, J gene, V gene, CDR3 protein, CDR3 DNA. The D gene is left open where the match is weak. Rows may omit the clone size; those that give it use once, few, many or a size class.

. . 17 TRBJ1-6 TRBV21-1 CASSKVYPGTGDSPLHF TGTGCCAGCAGCAAAGTATACCCCGGGACAGGCGATTCACCCCTCCACTTT
. TRBD1 14 TRBJ1-1 TRBV7-3 CASSRGQGNDEAFF TGTGCCAGCAGCCGGGGACAGGGGAACGATGAAGCTTTCTTT
. . 16 TRBJ2-3 TRBV6-5 CASSYSGSAYTDTQYF TGTGCCAGCAGTTACTCTGGTAGCGCTTACACAGATACGCAGTATTTT
. . 15 TRBJ1-4 TRBV11-2 CASSSQSGGGEKLFF TGTGCCAGCAGCTCCCAGTCCGGGGGTGGCGAAAAACTGTTTTTT
. . 13 TRBJ1-2 TRBV7-9 CASGNTEIYGYTF TGTGCCAGCGGCAATACAGAGATCTATGGCTACACCTTC
. . 16 TRBJ2-1 TRBV19 CARAKSVGALYNEQFF TGTGCCAGAGCTAAGTCGGTGGGGGCGCTGTACAATGAGCAGTTCTTC
. TRBD1 15 TRBJ1-2 TRBV10-3 CAISPPRTGVYGYTF TGTGCCATCAGCCCCCCCAGAACAGGGGTCTATGGCTACACCTTC
. . 15 TRBJ1-1 TRBV3-1/TRBV3-2 CASSQTIDRRNEAFF TGTGCCAGCAGCCAAACTATCGACAGGCGCAATGAAGCTTTCTTT
. . 16 TRBJ1-2 TRBV5-1 CASSTLDRFQAGGYTF TGCGCCAGCAGCACTCTCGACAGATTTCAAGCTGGCGGCTACACCTTC
. TRBD1 16 TRBJ2-1 TRBV6-1 CASSEGLHRGPSEQFF TGTGCCAGCAGTGAAGGGCTGCACAGGGGGCCGAGTGAGCAGTTCTTC
. . 11 TRBJ2-7 TRBV29-1 CSVRELHEQYF TGCAGCGTCCGAGAGCTACACGAGCAGTACTTC
. TRBD2 15 TRBJ2-3 TRBV9 CASSLEAGDTDTQYF TGTGCCAGCAGCCTGGAAGCGGGGGACACAGATACGCAGTATTTT
. . 15 TRBJ1-6 TRBV7-3 CASSLGREDGSPLHF TGTGCCAGCAGCTTAGGCAGGGAGGATGGTTCACCCCTCCACTTT
. . 16 TRBJ1-1 TRBV9 CASSVDGGSMNTEAFF TGTGCCAGCAGCGTAGATGGGGGGAGTATGAACACTGAAGCTTTCTTT
. . 12 TRBJ1-2 TRBV18 CASSSDSYGYTF TGTGCCAGCTCATCGGACAGCTATGGCTACACCTTC
. . 16 TRBJ1-2 TRBV7-8 CASSLFQGILNYGYTF TGTGCCAGCAGCTTATTCCAGGGCATCCTTAACTATGGCTACACCTTC
. . 14 TRBJ1-2 TRBV18 CASSPQPGNYGYTF TGTGCCAGCTCACCGCAACCAGGCAACTATGGCTACACCTTC
. . 16 TRBJ2-2 TRBV21-1 CASSPRGDRDTGELFF TGTGCCAGCAGCCCCCGTGGGGACAGGGACACCGGGGAGCTGTTTTTT
. TRBD1 15 TRBJ1-4 TRBV4-3 CASSHGTEPNEKLFF TGCGCCAGCAGCCACGGGACAGAGCCTAATGAAAAACTGTTTTTT
. TRBD1 14 TRBJ2-2 TRBV4-1 CASSSTGGPGELFF TGCGCCAGCAGTAGTACAGGGGGCCCCGGGGAGCTGTTTTTT
. . 15 TRBJ2-5 TRBV9 CASAGEGGQQETQYF TGTGCCAGCGCTGGGGAGGGGGGCCAACAAGAGACCCAGTACTTC
. . 14 TRBJ2-2 TRBV21-1 CASPGTGNTGELFF TGTGCCAGCCCGGGGACAGGAAACACCGGGGAGCTGTTTTTT
. . 12 TRBJ1-2 TRBV5-1 CASSFDQGGYTF TGCGCCAGCAGCTTCGATCAGGGTGGCTACACCTTC
. TRBD1 15 TRBJ1-1 TRBV28 CASSSGQGLNTEAFF TGTGCCAGCAGTTCTGGACAGGGACTGAACACTGAAGCTTTCTTT
. . 15 TRBJ1-3 TRBV7-3 CASSLYPHEGNTIYF TGTGCCAGCAGCTTATATCCACACGAAGGAAACACCATATATTTT
. TRBD1 16 TRBJ2-7 TRBV9 CASSARGTGSSYEQYF TGTGCCAGCAGCGCCCGCGGGACAGGTAGCTCCTACGAGCAGTACTTC
. . 13 TRBJ2-7 TRBV19 CASRAQGENEQYF TGTGCCAGTAGGGCACAAGGGGAAAACGAGCAGTACTTC
. TRBD1 15 TRBJ1-1 TRBV5-1 CASSTGTGGWTEAFF TGCGCCAGCAGCACCGGGACAGGGGGTTGGACTGAAGCTTTCTTT
. . 13 TRBJ2-7 TRBV24-1 CATSDSRSYEQYF TGTGCCACCAGTGATTCTCGTTCCTACGAGCAGTACTTC
. . 15 TRBJ2-2 TRBV4-1 CASSRQGLNTGELFF TGCGCCAGCAGTCGGCAGGGATTAAACACCGGGGAGCTGTTTTTT
. . 10 TRBJ1-2 TRBV30 CAWRKGTFTF TGTGCCTGGAGAAAAGGGACTTTCACCTTC
. TRBD1 15 TRBJ2-1 TRBV11-3 CASSPRRQGYNEQFF TGTGCCAGCAGCCCCAGGCGACAGGGGTACAATGAGCAGTTCTTC
. . 15 TRBJ2-3 TRBV29-1 CSVELVGSSTDTQYF TGCAGCGTTGAATTGGTGGGGAGCAGCACAGATACGCAGTATTTT
. . 13 TRBJ1-2 TRBV6-5 CASRKILQGQYTF TGTGCCAGCAGAAAGATTTTACAGGGTCAGTACACCTTC
once TRBD1 20 TRBJ1-2 TRBV29-1 CSVGSGGGGTAERNLYGYTF TGCAGCGTTGGTTCAGGTGGAGGCGGGACAGCCGAACGAAACCTCTATGGCTACACCTTC
. TRBD1 17 TRBJ2-3 TRBV4-1 CASSLRPPGQHTDTQYF TGCGCCAGCAGCCTCCGACCACCGGGACAGCACACAGATACGCAGTATTTT
. . 13 TRBJ2-1 TRBV5-6 CASSLGALNEQFF TGTGCCAGCAGCTTGGGAGCACTCAATGAGCAGTTCTTC
. . 16 TRBJ1-2 TRBV10-3 CAISVGGGVSNYGYTF TGTGCCATCAGTGTTGGAGGAGGAGTATCTAACTATGGCTACACCTTC
. TRBD1 14 TRBJ1-5 TRBV10-3 CATTATGNTQPQHF TGTGCCACCACCGCGACAGGGAATACCCAGCCCCAGCATTTT
. . 15 TRBJ1-1 TRBV7-9 CASSPQGRGATEAFF TGTGCCAGCAGCCCACAGGGCCGAGGGGCCACTGAAGCTTTCTTT
. . 15 TRBJ2-7 TRBV19 CASTPSEGRTYEQYF TGTGCCAGTACCCCTTCTGAGGGAAGGACCTACGAGCAGTACTTC
once . 13 TRBJ1-4 TRBV7-9 CASSLGGVEKLFF TGTGCCAGCAGCTTAGGGGGGGTCGAAAAACTGTTTTTT
. . 14 TRBJ1-4 TRBV19 CASSTPETSEKLFF TGTGCCAGTAGTACCCCCGAGACATCCGAAAAACTGTTTTTT
once . 13 TRBJ2-7 TRBV9 CASSGGASYEQYF TGTGCCAGCAGCGGGGGAGCAAGCTACGAGCAGTACTTC
. . 15 TRBJ2-7 TRBV6-5 CASSYFSGGTYEQYF TGTGCCAGCAGTTACTTTTCCGGCGGAACCTACGAGCAGTACTTC
once TRBD1 15 TRBJ1-5 TRBV19 CASSPGQEYNQPQHF TGTGCCAGTAGCCCGGGACAGGAGTACAATCAGCCCCAGCATTTT
once TRBD1 17 TRBJ1-1 TRBV7-8 CASSLAGQGWVNTEAFF TGTGCCAGCAGCTTAGCTGGACAGGGTTGGGTGAACACTGAAGCTTTCTTT
few TRBD1 17 TRBJ1-1 TRBV4-3 CASSQDWAGQRDTEAFF TGCGCCAGCAGCCAAGATTGGGCGGGACAGCGGGACACTGAAGCTTTCTTT
. TRBD1 15 TRBJ2-3 TRBV4-1 CASSQRTGSTDTQYF TGCGCCAGCAGCCAAAGGACAGGGAGCACAGATACGCAGTATTTT
. TRBD1 14 TRBJ1-2 TRBV4-3 CASSQPGQQYGYTF TGCGCCAGCAGCCAGCCGGGACAGCAATATGGCTACACCTTC
. TRBD2 15 TRBJ2-1 TRBV6-5 CASTPSGGAHNEQFF TGTGCCAGCACCCCTAGCGGGGGGGCCCACAATGAGCAGTTCTTC
. TRBD2 13 TRBJ2-3 TRBV6-5 CASRRGGRDTQYF TGTGCCAGCAGACGGGGGGGGCGGGATACGCAGTATTTT
. . 14 TRBJ2-3 TRBV6-5 CASSLGEFEDTQYF TGTGCCAGCAGTTTGGGAGAGTTTGAAGATACGCAGTATTTT
. . 16 TRBJ2-3 TRBV7-2 CASSPLSGTSTDTQYF TGTGCCAGCAGCCCACTTTCCGGGACTAGCACAGATACGCAGTATTTT
. . 13 TRBJ1-2 TRBV29-1 CSVEGGRDYGYTF TGCAGCGTTGAGGGGGGAAGAGACTATGGCTACACCTTC